This is a list of T cell receptor beta chains from one sample in a study of radiation and T cells in renal cell carcinoma. Profiled with immunoSEQ multiplex PCR; TCRdb holds only in-frame clones, not every one. The sample lists 150,000 to 200,000 clones; about 88% were seen once. This specimen consisted of blood, obtained from a patient whose treatment included radiotherapy and nephrectomy. The receptors were sampled from a woman aged 50 to 60 with renal cell carcinoma. Each CDR3 is given with its conserved first and last residue. The order of the fields is clone size, CDR3 length, J gene, V gene, D gene, CDR3 DNA, CDR3 protein. D genes are given only for firm matches. Some rows have no size entry. The others give once, few or many, or a class for an expanded clone.

once,16,TRBJ2-7,TRBV11-2,TRBD1,TGTGCCAGCAGCTCCCTGACAGGGGCGGGCTCCTACGAGCAGTACTTC,CASSSLTGAGSYEQYF
-,17,TRBJ2-6,TRBV7-3,-,TGTGCCAGCAGCTCCCCCGGGGTGATCTCTGGGGCCAACGTCCTGACTTTC,CASSSPGVISGANVLTF
few,13,TRBJ1-1,TRBV21-1,-,TGTGCCAGCTCCAGGGATAGGGGAACTGAAGCTTTCTTT,CASSRDRGTEAFF
-,15,TRBJ1-3,TRBV15,-,TGTGCCACCAGCAGAGAGATCGTTTCGGGAAACACCATATATTTT,CATSREIVSGNTIYF
-,16,TRBJ2-1,TRBV2,TRBD2,TGTGCCAGCACCCGACGGGGGACTAGCGAAACTTGGGAGCAGTTCTTC,CASTRRGTSETWEQFF
-,17,TRBJ2-7,TRBV5-1,TRBD2,TGCGCCAGCAGCTTGGCCTCGCTAGCGGGGGGTACCTACGAGCAGTACTTC,CASSLASLAGGTYEQYF
-,15,TRBJ1-6,TRBV14,-,TGTGCCAGCAGCCAACAGCAGGGTTACGATTCACCCCTCCACTTT,CASSQQQGYDSPLHF
-,15,TRBJ1-1,TRBV2,TRBD1,TGTGCCAGCAACGACCGACAGGGGGGGAACACTGAAGCTTTCTTT,CASNDRQGGNTEAFF
-,12,TRBJ1-2,TRBV5-6,-,TGTGCCAGCAGCTTGGACAGCTATGGCTACACCTTC,CASSLDSYGYTF
-,17,TRBJ2-1,TRBV9,TRBD2,TGTGCCAGCAGCGAGCGGGGGACGATGAGCTCCTACAATGAGCAGTTCTTC,CASSERGTMSSYNEQFF
once,15,TRBJ2-1,TRBV19,-,TGTGCCAGTAGTATGGGCCTCTTCCCGATGAATGAGCAGTTCTTC,CASSMGLFPMNEQFF
-,16,TRBJ2-5,TRBV7-2,-,TGTGCCAGCAGCTTTTCCGGGGGCCCCTCCCAAGAGACCCAGTACTTC,CASSFSGGPSQETQYF
-,18,TRBJ2-5,TRBV7-9,TRBD2,TGTGCCAGCAGCTGGGGAGGGGAGCTATCCTCAAAAAAAGAGACCCAGTACTTC,CASSWGGELSSKKETQYF
-,11,TRBJ2-1,TRBV30,-,TGTGCCTTTACCGTAGGCAATGAGCAGTTCTTC,CAFTVGNEQFF
few,13,TRBJ1-1,TRBV6-6,-,TGTGCCAGCAGTTACTTAGGGGACCCTGAAGCTTTCTTT,CASSYLGDPEAFF
-,15,TRBJ2-1,TRBV13,TRBD2,TGTGCCAGCAGCTCCGGGACTAGCGGGGTGAATGAGCAGTTCTTC,CASSSGTSGVNEQFF
-,16,TRBJ1-6,TRBV7-9,TRBD1,TGTGCCAGCAGCTTAAGGCCGGGACAGGCTAATTCACCCCTCCACTTT,CASSLRPGQANSPLHF
-,16,TRBJ1-2,TRBV9,TRBD1,TGTGCCAGCAGCATCGGGACAGGTCTTAGAAACTATGGCTACACCTTC,CASSIGTGLRNYGYTF
-,16,TRBJ1-2,TRBV6-6,-,TGTGCCAGCAGCACGTCTCAGGGGATCTCTAACTATGGCTACACCTTC,CASSTSQGISNYGYTF
few,14,TRBJ1-3,TRBV5-1,-,TGCGCCAGCAGCTTTACAGGGATCGGAAACACCATATATTTT,CASSFTGIGNTIYF